A single sample is the source of the 24 T cell receptor beta chains below, sequenced in a study of T cell responses to AZD1222 COVID-19 vaccine. TCRdb keeps only in-frame clones here, not all; method: immunoSEQ multiplex PCR. The sample holds 25,000 to 35,000 clones; roughly nine tenths are singletons and the top ten take about 41%. Sequences were derived from peripheral blood, sampled on day 0 of AZD1222 vaccination. Receptors originate from an adult in good health.

The chain joins TRBV9 to TRBJ2-3; D unresolved. From germline, CDR1 is SGDLS and CDR2 YYNGEE. The CDR3 loop spans 16 amino acids. V was shortened by 4 bases and J by 0 bases, with 15 bases between the two germline ends. The CDR3 nucleotides read TGTGCCAGCAGCCCCGCCCGGAGCAGTAGCACAGATACGCAGTATTTT. This sequence encodes CASSPARSSSTDTQYF.

This clone was detected a few times. The J gene is TRBJ1-1, the V gene TRBV3-1 (or the pseudogene TRBV3-2); D gene ambiguous. In germline, CDR1 is LGHDT, CDR2 YNNKEL (reference sequence). There are 15 residues in the CDR3. The V end was cut by 1 base, the J end by 0 bases, with 9 bases between. The CDR3: CASSQAAGMNTEAFF. The CDR3 nucleotides are TGTGCCAGCAGCCAAGCTGCGGGTATGAACACTGAAGCTTTCTTT.

The chain employs TRBV10-3 and TRBJ2-5; D remains unclear. CDR1 is ENHRY and CDR2 is SYGVKD in the germline V gene. The CDR3 covers 13 residues. Trimming removed 3 bases at V and 5 bases at J, with 10 bases between. The DNA of the CDR3 is TGTGCCATCAGTGATGAGTTTAGGGAGACCCAGTACTTC. This sequence encodes CAISDEFRETQYF.

This chain links TRBV6-2 or TRBV6-3 with TRBJ1-6; 9 nucleotides align to TRBD1. Germline V gene lookup returns CDR1 MNHEY and CDR2 SVGEGT. V shed 4 bases and J 9 bases; nucleotides not matched to a gene: 13. This CDR3 spans 17 amino acids. The DNA for the CDR3 is TGTGCCAGCAGTTTTCTAATCACAGGGGGCGCCGGTTCACCCCTCCACTTT. Translation: CASSFLITGGAGSPLHF.

The chain couples TRBV12-3 or TRBV12-4 to TRBJ1-6; the D is unclear. V was trimmed by 1 base and J by 6 bases, leaving 4 bases between them. The CDR3 extends over 13 amino acids. Here the CDR3 DNA reads TGTGCCAGCAGTTTAGGAGTTAATTCACCCCTCCACTTT. It encodes CASSLGVNSPLHF.

The chain employs TRBV18 and TRBJ1-1; D remains ambiguous. Germline CDR1 KGHSH, CDR2 LQKENI. There are 13 residues in the CDR3. Trimming shortened V by 5 bases and J by 0 bases, and 7 bases separated the two germline ends. CDR3 nucleotide sequence: TGTGCCAGCTCAACAGACCTGAACACTGAAGCTTTCTTT. Amino acid sequence: CASSTDLNTEAFF. The full variable domain, in which reference TRBV18 and TRBJ1-1 provide the parts outside the CDR3, is NAGVMQNPRHLVRRRGQEARLRCSPMKGHSHVYWYRQLPEEGLKFMVYLQKENIIDESGMPKERFSAEFPKEGPSILRIQQVVRGDSAAYFCASSTDLNTEAFFGQGTRLTVV.

The V gene is TRBV21-1, the J gene TRBJ1-5; the table names TRBD1, a call not compared with the DNA. TRBV21-1 is recorded as a pseudogene. The CDR3 spans 16 residues. CDR3 bases: TGTGCCAGCAACAACCCCCTCGACAGGGTAAATCAGCCCCAGCATTTT. This encodes CASNNPLDRVNQPQHF.

In DNA, the CDR3 is TGTGCCAGCAGTGCCCTTCACACTGAAGCTTTCTTT. Amino acid sequence: CASSALHTEAFF. The genes are TRBV25-1 and TRBJ1-1; D is undetermined. Germline-derived CDR1 and CDR2 are MGHDK and SYGVNS. V shed 4 bases and J shed 3 bases, with 6 bases lying between them. The CDR3 runs to 12 residues.

This rearrangement joins TRBV10-1 to TRBJ1-1; D may be TRBD1 (6 bases). The germline gives CDR1 WNHNN, CDR2 SYGVQD (reference sequence). This CDR3 contains 14 residues. Between the trimmed V and J ends, which lost 2 bases and 4 bases, there was a span of 11 bases. This CDR3 is CASSETRGSTEAFF. The CDR3 nucleotides are TGCGCCAGCAGTGAGACGAGGGGGAGCACTGAAGCTTTCTTT.

This chain joins TRBV30 and TRBJ1-4; D ambiguous. With 1 base removed from V and 6 bases from J, the gap between germline ends came to 12 bases. Germline V lookup: CDR1 GTSNPN, CDR2 SVGIG (reference sequence). The CDR3 length is 14 residues. In nucleotides, the CDR3 is TGTGCCTGGAGTGCTGGGGTGCGGGATGAAAAACTGTTTTTT. Encoded protein: CAWSAGVRDEKLFF.

The chain has TRBV7-9 and TRBJ2-7; 11 nucleotides agree with TRBD2. Germline assignment: CDR1 SEHNR and CDR2 FQNEAQ (reference sequence). This CDR3 spans 15 amino acids. J lost 5 bases, V lost 4 bases, and 7 bases had no gene match. The chain's CDR3 is CASSSLTSGVNEQYF. The CDR3 nucleotides are TGTGCCAGCAGCTCCCTGACTAGCGGGGTAAACGAGCAGTACTTC.

V gene TRBV5-1 combines with J gene TRBJ1-5; D is possibly TRBD1 (5 bases). Between the trimmed V and J ends, which lost 0 bases and 5 bases, there was a span of 12 bases. CDR1 and CDR2 (germline): SGHRS, YFSETQ. CDR3 size: 15 residues. The CDR3, as DNA: TGCGCCAGCAGCTTGGCAGGGTCCTACGATCAGCCCCAGCATTTT. Translated, it gives CASSLAGSYDQPQHF.

The chain employs TRBV7-2 and TRBJ1-2; D gene ambiguous. V lost 5 bases to trimming and J lost 4 bases, with 23 bases between them. Germline-derived CDR1 and CDR2 are SGHTA and FQGNSA. The CDR3 runs to 17 residues. The CDR3 spells CASSHQTLGSPLYGYTF. The CDR3 bases are TGTGCCAGCAGCCACCAAACCCTCGGGAGCCCCCTCTATGGCTACACCTTC.

This rearrangement joins TRBV12-3 or TRBV12-4 to TRBJ2-5; possibly TRBD1 for D (5 bases). Deletions cut 4 bases from V and 5 bases from J, with 11 bases between. The CDR3 has 13 amino acids. The CDR3 protein is CASSSDRRETQYF. The CDR3 DNA reads TGTGCCAGCAGTTCAGACAGAAGGGAGACCCAGTACTTC.

The rearrangement joins TRBV10-3 to TRBJ1-5, with a tentative D call TRBD1 (5 bases). CDR1 and CDR2 (germline): ENHRY, SYGVKD. The CDR3 runs to 15 residues. V was cut by 3 bases and J by 8 bases, with 17 bases left in between. The CDR3 reads CAISESRDLSEPQHF. The CDR3 region has the DNA TGTGCCATCAGTGAAAGCAGGGATCTATCGGAGCCCCAGCATTTT.

The rearrangement joins TRBV4-1 to TRBJ1-2; no clear D. This CDR3 is 16 amino acids long. With 1 base removed from V and 2 bases from J, the gap between germline ends came to 14 bases. Germline values: CDR1 MGHRA, CDR2 YSYEKL. The CDR3 sequence is CASSQVGLQANYGYTF. In DNA, the CDR3 is TGCGCCAGCAGCCAAGTTGGGTTGCAAGCGAACTATGGCTACACCTTC.

This chain uses TRBV5-1 with TRBJ1-6, with 7 bases lining up with TRBD1. V was pared by 0 bases and J by 8 bases, with 5 bases of the junction left unmatched. CDR1 is SGHRS and CDR2 is YFSETQ in the germline V gene. This CDR3 has 15 residues. CDR3 amino acids: CASSLGQGDYSPLHF. CDR3 DNA sequence: TGCGCCAGCAGCTTGGGACAGGGTGATTATTCACCCCTCCACTTT.

This chain uses TRBV6-5 with TRBJ2-3, with TRBD2 matching 8 bases. This CDR3 has 14 residues. After removal of 6 bases from V and 4 bases from J, the junction contained 6 bases not matched to a gene. CDR1 is MNHEY and CDR2 is SVGAGI in the germline V gene. The CDR3 loop reads CASRISGASDTQYF. The CDR3 region has the DNA TGTGCCAGCAGAATTAGCGGGGCGTCAGATACGCAGTATTTT.

The chain joins TRBV19 to TRBJ1-2; D is possibly TRBD1 (5 bases). Germline V gives CDR1 LNHDA, CDR2 SQIVND (reference sequence). This CDR3 contains 17 residues. Trimming cost V 3 bases and J 7 bases, with 24 bases left between them. CDR3 residues: CASSMAGLGGGARGYTF. CDR3 sequence (DNA): TGTGCCAGTAGTATGGCCGGTTTGGGCGGAGGGGCTCGTGGCTACACCTTC.

The chain links TRBV23-1 to TRBJ2-7; 8 bases line up with TRBD1. TRBV23-1 is classed as an ORF, of uncertain function. This CDR3 is 19 amino acids long. The ends lost 2 bases at V and 3 bases at J; junction bases unmatched: 18. CDR3 coding DNA: TGCGCCAGCAGTCAAAGCGAGGGACAGGCCAGAGTCTTATACTACGAGCAGTACTTC. This gives the protein CASSQSEGQARVLYYEQYF.

The chain couples TRBV10-3 to TRBJ2-7; TRBD1 matches 9 bases. The length of the CDR3 is 14 residues. The V segment lost 6 bases and the J segment 2 bases; nucleotides outside the gene matches: 5. Per germline, CDR1 ENHRY and CDR2 SYGVKD. The CDR3 spells CAIRGDRVAYEQYF. The DNA for the CDR3 is TGTGCCATCAGGGGGGACAGGGTGGCCTACGAGCAGTACTTC.

This clone has just one count. The V call is TRBV7-2, the J call TRBJ1-4; D possibly corresponds to TRBD1 (5 bases). The CDR3 consists of 15 residues. Per germline, CDR1 SGHTA and CDR2 FQGNSA. The V end lost 4 bases, the J end lost 7 bases, and 16 bases lay between the germline ends. CDR3 coding DNA: TGTGCCAGCAGCTCACCGGGACGGTCTTCTGAAAAACTGTTTTTT. This encodes CASSSPGRSSEKLFF. Drawing the rest from reference TRBV7-2 and TRBJ1-4, the complete variable domain is GAGVSQSPSNKVTEKGKDVELRCDPISGHTALYWYRQSLGQGLEFLIYFQGNSAPDKSGLPSDRFSAERTGGSVSTLTIQRTQQEDSAVYLCASSSPGRSSEKLFFGSGTQLSVL.

The CDR3 DNA follows: TGCGCCAGCAGCTTCCGACAGGGGATTGAGCAGTTCTTC. It codes for CASSFRQGIEQFF. The chain carries TRBV5-1 and TRBJ2-1, with 8 nucleotides matching TRBD1. Germline CDR1 SGHRS, CDR2 YFSETQ. The CDR3 totals 13 residues. V was clipped by 2 bases and J by 9 bases; unmatched bases: 4.

The chain couples TRBV7-2 to TRBJ2-3; D is ambiguous. The V gene's germline CDR1 is SGHTA and CDR2 FQGNSA. Trimming pared 6 bases from V and 2 bases from J, leaving 12 bases between. This CDR3 has 14 residues. The CDR3, as DNA: TGTGCCAGCAGGCGTTTCACTACCACAGATACGCAGTATTTT. Amino acid sequence: CASRRFTTTDTQYF.